Listed below are T cell receptor beta chains from one sample, sequenced in a study of T cells in Graves' hyperthyroidism and ophthalmopathy. Each CDR3 protein is one row after TCRdb ran MiXCR on the multiplex PCR reads. Of about 570,000 distinct CDR3 sequences listed, 40% to 55% were seen once; the top ten hold under 20%. The sequenced material came from peripheral blood or thyroid tissue (not recorded which). The origin of the receptors is an adult woman with Graves' disease, either hyperthyroidism or ophthalmopathy (not recorded which). Each CDR3 is given with its conserved first and last residue. A D gene is named only where the DNA matches it firmly. Only some rows state a clone size, as once, few, many or a class for expanded clones.

TRBJ2-7	-	many	TRBV7-3	TGTGCCAGCAGCTTTTACGGGGATGGGGGCGAGCAGTACTTC	CASSFYGDGGEQYF
TRBJ2-5	-	many	TRBV7-8	TGTGCCAGCAGCTTAAGGCGGGACTACCAAGAGACCCAGTACTTC	CASSLRRDYQETQYF
TRBJ1-5	-	few	TRBV19	TGTGCCAGTAGTGGCACAGCAGATCAGCCCCAGCATTTT	CASSGTADQPQHF
TRBJ2-7	TRBD1	-	TRBV28	TGTGCCAGCAGTCTAACCGGGACAGGGTTCTACGAGCAGTACTTC	CASSLTGTGFYEQYF
TRBJ2-7	-	-	TRBV12-3/TRBV12-4	TGTGCCAGCAGTCGAATAATCTACGAGCAGTACTTC	CASSRIIYEQYF
TRBJ2-3	TRBD1	-	TRBV12-3/TRBV12-4	TGTGCCAGCAGTGCCCAGGGGGCGGGCCCTAGGACCCCAGATACGCAGTATTTT	CASSAQGAGPRTPDTQYF
TRBJ2-3	-	many	TRBV25-1	TGTGCCAGCAGTGAATCGGCGGGGAGCGGCGATACGCAGTATTTT	CASSESAGSGDTQYF
TRBJ1-6	-	-	TRBV20-1	TGCAGTGCTAGGAAGGGACAATATAATTCACCCCTCCACTTT	CSARKGQYNSPLHF
TRBJ2-7	-	-	TRBV7-9	TGTGCCAGCAGTCAGACCGGGTACTGGTACGAGCAGTACTTC	CASSQTGYWYEQYF
TRBJ2-7	TRBD1	many	TRBV9	TGTGCCAGCAGCGCCACGACAGGGGGCTCCTACGAGCAGTACTTC	CASSATTGGSYEQYF
TRBJ1-1	-	many	TRBV27	TGTGCCAGCAGACTAATGCAGAACACTGAAGCTTTCTTT	CASRLMQNTEAFF
TRBJ1-2	-	few	TRBV29-1	TGCAGCGTTGGTCCTCGGGACGCTCGGGGCTACACCTTC	CSVGPRDARGYTF
TRBJ2-5	-	-	TRBV24-1	TGTGCCACCAGCAGCCCGGGGACCTACGAAGAGACCCAGTACTTC	CATSSPGTYEETQYF
TRBJ1-2	-	many	TRBV13	TGTGCCAGCAGCTTAGGGCGGACACTTGTGAACTATGGCTACACCTTC	CASSLGRTLVNYGYTF
TRBJ1-2	-	-	TRBV20-1	TGCAGTGCTTGGACAGACGGGAACTATGGCTACACCTTC	CSAWTDGNYGYTF
TRBJ1-2	-	many	TRBV20-1	TGCAGTGCTAGCAGGGATGGCTATGGCTACACCTTC	CSASRDGYGYTF
TRBJ2-5	TRBD1	many	TRBV7-6	TGTGCCAGCAGCTTGGGACAGTACACGGAGACCCAGTACTTC	CASSLGQYTETQYF
TRBJ1-1	-	many	TRBV19	TGTGCCAGTAGTATAATTCACAGCCACACTGAAGCTTTCTTT	CASSIIHSHTEAFF
TRBJ1-1	-	-	TRBV6-6	TGTGCCAGCAGTTACTCGTATGAGGAAGCTTTCTTT	CASSYSYEEAFF
TRBJ2-2	TRBD1	many	TRBV20-1	TGCAGTGCTAGGCGAAACAGGGGTATCGCCGGGGAGCTGTTTTTT	CSARRNRGIAGELFF
TRBJ2-5	-	many	TRBV3-1	TGTGCCAGCAGCGACATTGTTGGGGAGACCCAGTACTTC	CASSDIVGETQYF
TRBJ1-5	-	-	TRBV18	TGTGCCAGCTCACCTCCGGGCAGGGACAATCAGCCCCAGCATTTT	CASSPPGRDNQPQHF
TRBJ1-3	-	-	TRBV5-1	TGCGCCAGCAGCTTGGTCGGGGGACCCACCATATATTTT	CASSLVGGPTIYF
TRBJ1-6	-	-	TRBV9	TGTGCCAGCAGCGCCGACACCGGGGGGAATTCACCCCTCCACTTT	CASSADTGGNSPLHF
TRBJ2-5	-	-	TRBV10-3	TGTGCCATCAGTGGAGACGGGTCCTACGAGACCCAGTACTTC	CAISGDGSYETQYF
TRBJ1-6	-	-	TRBV19	TGTGCCACCAAGGAAGTTGGGCCATCATCGAATTCACCCCTCCACTTT	CATKEVGPSSNSPLHF
TRBJ2-6	TRBD2	-	TRBV28	TGTGCCAGCATCGGGGGGTCAGGGCTCACTCTCTCTGGGGCCAACGTCCTGACTTTC	CASIGGSGLTLSGANVLTF
TRBJ1-5	-	many	TRBV7-8	TGTGCCAGCAGCTTAATCTCTGGACCGGATGGTTGGCCCCAGCATTTT	CASSLISGPDGWPQHF
TRBJ2-7	-	once	TRBV10-3	TGTGCCATCGGGGGACTGCAGGCCTACGAGCAGTACTTC	CAIGGLQAYEQYF
TRBJ1-5	-	-	TRBV30	TGTGCTTGGGGTGGGTCCGGGTTTGCGCCCCAGCATTTT	CAWGGSGFAPQHF
TRBJ1-2	-	-	TRBV5-1	TGCGCCAGCAGCTTGGAGGCGGCCCGGGGCTACACCTTC	CASSLEAARGYTF
TRBJ2-7	-	many	TRBV10-3	TGTGCCATCAGTGATCAGGGATACTACGAGCAGTACTTC	CAISDQGYYEQYF
TRBJ1-3	-	-	TRBV9	TGTGCCAGCAGCCCAGGGGCTCCCGGAAACACCATATATTTT	CASSPGAPGNTIYF
TRBJ2-2	TRBD2	-	TRBV5-1	TGCGCCAGCAGCCCGCTGGGAGGGTCAGGGGAGCTGTTTTTT	CASSPLGGSGELFF
TRBJ2-5	TRBD2	many	TRBV28	TGTGCCAGCAGCCCCATTTTCGGGACTAGCGGGATGTACCAAGAGACCCAGTACTTC	CASSPIFGTSGMYQETQYF
TRBJ1-1	-	-	TRBV4-1	TGCGCCAGCAGCCGTCACAGGGATGAAGCTTTCTTT	CASSRHRDEAFF
TRBJ1-1	-	-	TRBV30	TGTGCCTGGAGTGTACAGGTTAACACTGAAGCTTTCTTT	CAWSVQVNTEAFF
TRBJ2-5	TRBD1	-	TRBV2	TGTGCCAGCGGGGGACAGGGAGGGAATCAGTACTTC	CASGGQGGNQYF
TRBJ2-5	-	-	TRBV10-3	TGTGCCATCAGTACGACAGGGACCCAGTACTTC	CAISTTGTQYF
TRBJ2-6	-	-	TRBV10-3	TGTGCCATCAGGCAGGACAGTAGCACTGAAGCTTTC	CAIRQDSSTEAF
TRBJ1-1	-	-	TRBV25-1	TGTGCCAGCAGTGGTTTGTGGCGGGCAAAGGACACTGAAGCTTTCTTT	CASSGLWRAKDTEAFF
TRBJ2-7	TRBD2	-	TRBV12-3/TRBV12-4	TGTGCCAGCAGTTCCCCGGGACTAACTTACGAGCAGTACTTC	CASSSPGLTYEQYF
TRBJ1-1	-	few	TRBV27	TGTGCCAGCAGCGAACGACAGTTCAACACTGAAGCTTTCTTT	CASSERQFNTEAFF
TRBJ1-6	-	-	TRBV7-2	TGTGCCAGCAGCTTGGGTGCGGAGGGCCGGTCACCCCTCCACTTT	CASSLGAEGRSPLHF
TRBJ1-5	-	once	TRBV10-3	TGTGCCATCAAACGGCAGGTGGGGGGTAATCAGCCCCAGCATTTT	CAIKRQVGGNQPQHF
TRBJ2-2	-	many	TRBV9	TGTGCCAGCAGCGTAGACCAGTGGTCCGGGGAGCTGTTTTTT	CASSVDQWSGELFF
TRBJ2-2	-	-	TRBV7-8	TGTGCCAGCAGCTCCGGTCACCATAGCACCGGGGAGCTGTTTTTT	CASSSGHHSTGELFF
TRBJ2-2	-	-	TRBV29-1	TGCAGCGTTGGCGTCAACACCGGGGAGCTGTTTTTT	CSVGVNTGELFF
TRBJ1-2	-	-	TRBV7-9	TGTGCCAGCACCCCCGGGCCAGGCAACTATGGCTACACCTTC	CASTPGPGNYGYTF
TRBJ1-2	-	-	TRBV15	TGTGCCACCAGCAGTATGGGTATCAACTATGGCTACACCTTC	CATSSMGINYGYTF
TRBJ2-7	-	many	TRBV20-1	TGCAGTGCTAGACGTGGAATTACTAGACTGAACTACGAGCAGTACTTC	CSARRGITRLNYEQYF
TRBJ2-7	-	-	TRBV10-3	TGTGCCATCAGGGAAAACAGGGTCGTGGTGGGGGAGCAGTACTTC	CAIRENRVVVGEQYF